This T cell receptor beta chain stems from a study of cytomegalovirus exposure and HLA in healthy donors. This clone was seen a single time. A multiplex PCR was run with 60 Vbeta primers and 13 Jbeta primers. The method was immunoSEQ multiplex PCR; TCRdb's version includes in-frame clones alone and lacks a portion of them. Here the sample spans roughly 130,000 clones, 80% to 90% being singletons. Sequenced material: PBMCs. The clonotype was recovered from a middle-aged man in good health and CMV-seronegative.

CDR3 sequence (DNA): TGTGCCTGGAGTGTACGTGAGGGGGCGGATACGCAGTATTTT. As protein: CAWSVREGADTQYF. The rearrangement joins TRBV30 to TRBJ2-3, with TRBD1 matching 7 bases. The CDR3 length is 14 residues. CDR1 and CDR2 from the germline V gene are GTSNPN and SVGIG (reference sequence). V was pared by 0 bases and J by 6 bases, with 6 bases of the junction left unmatched.